The next 6 T cell receptor beta chains were all read from a single sample in a study of T cells in Graves' hyperthyroidism and ophthalmopathy. RNA transcripts gave rise to amplified TCR beta CDR3 regions. The HTBI primer set served for first-round RT-PCR of the TCR CDR3. MiXCR, run by TCRdb on the multiplex PCR reads, gives a single entry per CDR3 protein. Of hundreds of thousands of distinct CDR3 sequences listed, 14% to 15% are singletons. Sequencing input: blood. The receptors derive from a man younger than 35 with Graves' ophthalmopathy.

This clonotype was recorded at least ten times. This chain connects TRBV14 to TRBJ1-1, with 9 bases aligning to TRBD1. The CDR3 loop spans 16 amino acids. Trimming cost V 1 base and J 4 bases; bases outside gene matches: 7. Germline V gene lookup returns CDR1 SGHDN and CDR2 FVKESK. CDR3 nucleotides: TGTGCCAGCAGCCAAGTAGGAGGGACAGGGATCACTGAAGCTTTCTTT. Its translation is CASSQVGGTGITEAFF.

This clonotype was recorded at least ten times. V and J are TRBV5-5 and TRBJ1-1, with 10 nucleotides matching TRBD1. The CDR3 contains 17 residues. V trimming: 4 bases; J trimming: 3 bases; junction bases outside the gene matches: 12. In germline, CDR1 is SGHKS, CDR2 YYEKEE (reference sequence). CDR3 in amino acids: CASSPGQGLVWDTEAFF. CDR3 nucleotide sequence: TGTGCCAGCAGCCCGGGACAGGGGTTGGTTTGGGACACTGAAGCTTTCTTT.

This clonotype has just a few counts. The chain uses TRBV6-2 or TRBV6-3 and TRBJ2-3; D is perhaps TRBD1 (5 bases). The CDR3 contains 14 residues. The V end lost 2 bases, the J end lost 6 bases, and 12 bases lay between the germline ends. CDR1 and CDR2 from the germline V gene are MNHEY and SVGEGT. The CDR3 nucleotides read TGTGCCAGCAGTTACGAGGCAGGGTTCGATACGCAGTATTTT. It yields the protein CASSYEAGFDTQYF.

This clonotype has ten or more counts. The CDR3 nucleotides read TGTGCCAGCAGCGAATCGACAGGGCAGAGGTACAATGAGCAGTTCTTC. As protein: CASSESTGQRYNEQFF. This chain uses TRBV9 with TRBJ2-1; 7 bases map to TRBD1. The CDR3 has 16 residues. Per the germline V gene, CDR1 is SGDLS and CDR2 is YYNGEE. The V segment lost 3 bases and the J segment 4 bases; nucleotides outside the gene matches: 10.

This clonotype was recorded many times. The J gene is TRBJ2-7, the V gene TRBV12-3 or TRBV12-4; 7 nucleotides agree with TRBD1. The CDR3 length is 14 residues. V shed 4 bases and J 3 bases; nucleotides not matched to a gene: 6. The CDR3 nucleotides are TGTGCCAGCAGTTACAAGGGACAGTTCTACGAGCAGTACTTC. This sequence encodes CASSYKGQFYEQYF.

Regarding this clonotype: It may be a read error: a sequence one base away is much more abundant. V and J are TRBV20-1 and TRBJ1-1; D is undetermined. The germline CDR1 and CDR2 sequences are DFQATT and SNEGSKA (reference sequence). The CDR3 contains 13 residues. CDR3 DNA: TGCAGCCCCCTTTTTGACGGGAACACTGAAGCTCTCTTT. Translated: CSPLFDGNTEALF.